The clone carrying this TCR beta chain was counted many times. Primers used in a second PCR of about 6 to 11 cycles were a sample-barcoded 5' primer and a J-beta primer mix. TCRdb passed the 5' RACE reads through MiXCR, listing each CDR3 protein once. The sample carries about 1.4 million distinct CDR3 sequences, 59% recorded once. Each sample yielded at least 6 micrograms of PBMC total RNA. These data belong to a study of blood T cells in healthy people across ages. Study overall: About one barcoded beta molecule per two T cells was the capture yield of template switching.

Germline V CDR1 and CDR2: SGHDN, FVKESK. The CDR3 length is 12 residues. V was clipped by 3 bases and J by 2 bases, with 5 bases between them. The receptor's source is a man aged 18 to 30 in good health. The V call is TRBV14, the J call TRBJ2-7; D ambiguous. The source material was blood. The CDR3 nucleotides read TGTGCCAGCAGCCAGACCACCTACGAGCAGTACTTC. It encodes CASSQTTYEQYF. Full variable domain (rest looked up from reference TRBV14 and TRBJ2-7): EAGVTQFPSHSVIEKGQTVTLRCDPISGHDNLYWYRRVMGKEIKFLLHFVKESKQDESGMPNNRFLAERTGGTYSTLKVQPAELEDSGVYFCASSQTTYEQYFGPGTRLTVT.